The 21 T cell receptor beta chains given below trace back to one sample, sequenced in a study of post-analysis software for immune sequencing data. Whole-study findings and limits: Controls had lower frequencies than patients of roughly five TRBV segments, which included TRBV5-6, TRBV5-1 and TRBV20-1.

Built from TCR beta cDNA, the libraries had unique molecular identifiers in them. MiXCR, run by TCRdb on the PCR reads, gives a single entry per CDR3 protein. The sample consists of 650,000 to 900,000 distinct CDR3 sequences, 35% to 55% of them appearing once. No antigen is known for these receptors. Sequencing was carried out using blood. These receptor sequences come from a girl aged 10-17 years with multiple sclerosis.

The genes are TRBV28 and TRBJ2-7, with D maybe TRBD1 (6 bases). The V gene's germline CDR1 is MDHEN and CDR2 SYDVKM. This CDR3 contains 13 residues. V lost 3 bases and J lost 7, with 13 bases in between. DNA of the CDR3: TGTGCCAGCAGTTTGGACAGCCCGTGGGAGCAGTACTTC. Protein product: CASSLDSPWEQYF.

This clonotype was seen only a few times. The chain carries TRBV27 and TRBJ2-1; a weak D match, TRBD1 (5 bases). The CDR3 covers 18 residues. Germline CDR1 reads MNHEY; CDR2 reads SMNVEV (reference sequence). Between the trimmed V and J ends, which lost 0 bases and 1 base, there was a span of 16 bases. This CDR3 is CASSLSTFSGLSYNEQFF. The CDR3 bases are TGTGCCAGCAGTTTATCGACCTTCTCAGGGCTTTCCTACAATGAGCAGTTCTTC.

The CDR3 protein is CSVGSQTGPSGANVLTF. CDR3 nucleotides: TGCAGCGTTGGTTCCCAGACAGGCCCCTCTGGGGCCAACGTCCTGACTTTC. The chain links TRBV29-1 to TRBJ2-6; weak D call: TRBD1 (6 bases). Between the trimmed V and J ends, which lost 4 bases and 0 bases, there was a span of 16 bases. The CDR3 totals 17 residues. Germline CDR1 reads SQVTM; CDR2 reads ANQGSEA.

This clonotype has just a few counts. The V and J genes are TRBV12-3 or TRBV12-4 and TRBJ2-7, with D perhaps assigned TRBD1 or TRBD2 (5 bases each). This CDR3 has 16 amino acids. With 5 bases removed from V and 4 bases from J, the gap between germline ends came to 21 bases. The CDR3 sequence is CASSIVPPGPDYEQYF. The CDR3 DNA sequence: TGTGCCAGCAGTATAGTCCCCCCGGGACCCGATTACGAGCAGTACTTC.

This clonotype has more than one count but fewer than ten. V usage is TRBV3-1 and J usage is TRBJ2-1; 11 nucleotides line up with TRBD2. The CDR3 covers 14 residues. V was pared by 6 bases and J by 9 bases, with 7 bases of the junction left unmatched. CDR1 LGHDT and CDR2 YNNKEL come from the germline V gene (reference sequence). This chain's CDR3 is CASSPQLAGVEQFF. The CDR3 coding sequence is TGTGCCAGCAGTCCTCAACTAGCGGGAGTTGAGCAGTTCTTC.

The rearrangement joins TRBV5-1 to TRBJ2-7; TRBD1 matches 8 bases. V trimming: 4 bases; J trimming: 1 base; junction bases outside the gene matches: 7. The CDR3 runs to 15 residues. The germline CDR1 and CDR2 sequences are SGHRS and YFSETQ. This CDR3 reads CASSPRQGRSYEQYF. The CDR3 region has the DNA TGCGCCAGCAGCCCCCGACAGGGGAGATCCTACGAGCAGTACTTC.

This clonotype has just a few counts. The V gene is TRBV7-6, the J gene TRBJ2-7; possibly TRBD2 for D (6 bases). This CDR3 region has 16 residues. Germline values: CDR1 SGHVS, CDR2 FNYEAQ. Trimming took off 1 base at V and 0 bases at J, with 13 bases between the two ends. This chain's CDR3 is CASSLVPGESSYEQYF. The CDR3 DNA reads as TGTGCCAGCAGCTTAGTACCGGGGGAAAGCTCCTACGAGCAGTACTTC.

This clonotype occurred a few times. The rearrangement uses TRBV7-2 and TRBJ2-7; 13 nucleotides agree with TRBD2. Per the germline V gene, CDR1 is SGHTA and CDR2 is FQGNSA. J gave up 0 bases and V 5 bases, and 10 bases lay outside the gene matches. This CDR3 region has 18 residues. CDR3 sequence (DNA): TGTGCCAGCAGCCCTCCCCCGGGACTAGCGGGATTCTCCTACGAGCAGTACTTC. Protein sequence: CASSPPPGLAGFSYEQYF.

The rearrangement links TRBV6-5 to TRBJ1-1, with D unresolved. The germline V gene encodes CDR1 MNHEY and CDR2 SVGAGI. This CDR3 is 14 amino acids long. Trimming left V 6 bases short and J 2 bases short, with 13 bases between. The CDR3 region has the DNA TGTGCCAGCAGGTACCGGGTCATTAACACTGAAGCTTTCTTT. This translates into CASRYRVINTEAFF.

The chain employs TRBV4-2 and TRBJ2-7; no definite D call. The DNA matches TRBJ2-5 better at its end, which makes the J call doubtful. Germline CDR1 LGHNA, CDR2 YNFKEQ. This CDR3 is 16 amino acids long. CDR3 sequence reads: CASSQEQNVPQETQYF. The CDR3 DNA reads TGTGCCAGCAGCCAAGAGCAGAATGTCCCCCAAGAGACCCAGTACTTC.

This chain links TRBV4-1 with TRBJ2-7; D is ambiguous. Per germline, CDR1 MGHRA and CDR2 YSYEKL. Between the trimmed V and J ends, which lost 3 bases and 4 bases, there was a span of 10 bases. CDR3 length: 13 amino acids. In nucleotides, the CDR3 is TGCGCCAGCAGCCAGTCAGAGTTTTACGAGCAGTACTTC. Translation gives CASSQSEFYEQYF.

J is TRBJ2-1 and V is TRBV6-5, with 16 bases aligning to TRBD2. The junction had 9 bases not matched to a gene; V was cut back by 4 bases and J by 6 bases. The germline V gene has CDR1 MNHEY and CDR2 SVGAGI. This CDR3 contains 18 residues. The CDR3 DNA reads TGTGCCAGCAGTTCCTGGGGACTAGCGGGAGGGCCAGGCAATGAGCAGTTCTTC. Amino acids: CASSSWGLAGGPGNEQFF.

This clonotype was detected only once. The chain combines TRBV3-1 with TRBJ2-5; no definite D call. The CDR3 length is 15 residues. The germline gives CDR1 LGHDT, CDR2 YNNKEL (reference sequence). Deletions cut 4 bases from V and 1 base from J, with 13 bases between. The CDR3 sequence is CASSLLRTSQETQYF. In DNA form, the CDR3 reads TGTGCCAGCAGCCTACTGAGAACCTCCCAAGAGACCCAGTACTTC.

This rearrangement joins TRBV5-1 to TRBJ2-1, with 10 nucleotides matching TRBD2. J lost 5 bases, V lost 0 bases, and 14 bases had no gene match. The CDR3 sequence is 19 residues long. Germline loops: CDR1 SGHRS, CDR2 YFSETQ. The CDR3 DNA sequence: TGCGCCAGCAGCTTGGTAGGGCTAGCGGGAGCGGGAGGTAACAATGAGCAGTTCTTC. This codes for CASSLVGLAGAGGNNEQFF. The entire variable domain, with the rest obtained from reference TRBV5-1 and TRBJ2-1, is as follows: KAGVTQTPRYLIKTRGQQVTLSCSPISGHRSVSWYQQTPGQGLQFLFEYFSETQRNKGNFPGRFSGRQFSNSRSEMNVSTLELGDSALYLCASSLVGLAGAGGNNEQFFGPGTRLTVL.

To note about this clonotype: The junction departs from germline at one end; a sequencing error may be responsible. The genes are TRBV30 and TRBJ2-1; no clear D. The germline CDR1 and CDR2 sequences are GTSNPN and SVGIG (reference sequence). This CDR3 comprises 14 residues. CDR3 bases: TGTGCCCGGAGTGCCGCCACACTCGGAAATGAGCAGTTCTTC. It codes for CARSAATLGNEQFF. The full variable domain, completed using reference TRBV30 and TRBJ2-1, is SQTIHQWPATLVQPVGSPLSLECTVEGTSNPNLYWYRQAAGRGLQLLFYSVGIGQISSEVPQNLSASRPQDRQFILSSKKLLLSDSGFYLCARSAATLGNEQFFGPGTRLTVL.

This clonotype was counted between two and nine times. The chain recombines TRBV29-1 with TRBJ1-2; no clear D. CDR1 is SQVTM and CDR2 is ANQGSEA in the germline V gene. CDR3 length: 14 residues. V lost 2 bases and J 2 bases, leaving 12 bases between the germline ends. The CDR3 sequence is CSVEQLGPNYGYTF. In DNA form, the CDR3 reads TGCAGCGTTGAACAACTAGGGCCGAACTATGGCTACACCTTC. Supplemented by reference TRBV29-1 and TRBJ1-2, the full variable domain reads SAVISQKPSRDICQRGTSLTIQCQVDSQVTMMFWYRQQPGQSLTLIATANQGSEATYESGFVIDKFPISRPNLTFSTLTVSNMSPEDSSIYLCSVEQLGPNYGYTFGSGTRLTVV.

The chain joins TRBV20-1 to TRBJ1-2; 8 nucleotides align to TRBD1. Germline V gives CDR1 DFQATT, CDR2 SNEGSKA (reference sequence). The junction had 6 bases not matched to a gene; V was cut back by 2 bases and J by 7 bases. This CDR3 has 13 amino acids. The CDR3: CSARPQGAGGYTF. The CDR3 DNA sequence: TGCAGTGCTAGACCTCAGGGGGCAGGTGGCTACACCTTC.

The V and J genes are TRBV6-1 and TRBJ2-6, with 8 bases fitting TRBD1. After removal of 6 bases from V and 4 bases from J, the junction contained 14 bases not matched to a gene. CDR3 length: 18 residues. From germline, CDR1 is MNHNS and CDR2 SASEGT. CDR3 bases: TGTGCCAGCAGGCACAAAGGACAGGGTTTTGGAGGGGCCAACGTCCTGACTTTC. Translated, it gives CASRHKGQGFGGANVLTF.

CDR3 in DNA: TGTGCCAGCACCCAGTCAGGATGGGACGCCTACGAGCAGTACTTC. This encodes CASTQSGWDAYEQYF. The V and J genes are TRBV6-6 and TRBJ2-7; TRBD1 or TRBD2 may be the D gene (5 bases each). Trimming shortened V by 7 bases and J by 2 bases, and 18 bases separated the two germline ends. Per germline, CDR1 MNHNY and CDR2 SVGAGI (reference sequence). The CDR3 has 15 residues.

The chain uses TRBV29-1 and TRBJ2-5; 11 bases align to TRBD2. The end of the DNA aligns better with TRBJ2-7, so the J call may be wrong. This CDR3 is built from 14 residues. Per germline, CDR1 SQVTM and CDR2 ANQGSEA. The CDR3 DNA reads as TGCAGCGTTGAGCTCGGGACTAGCGGATACGAGCAGTACTTC. It is translated as CSVELGTSGYEQYF.

This clonotype turned up a few times. The chain has TRBV12-3 or TRBV12-4 and TRBJ1-5; no clear D gene. Trimming pared 2 bases from V and 5 bases from J, leaving 7 bases between. CDR3 length: 13 residues. CDR3 coding DNA: TGTGCCAGCAGTTTAAATGGCGATCAGCCCCAGCATTTT. Translation gives CASSLNGDQPQHF.